This is a list of T cell receptor beta chains from one sample in a study of response to subunit inactivated influenza vaccine. TCRdb analysed the RT-PCR reads with MiXCR anew, one entry per CDR3 protein. The sample records 590,000 or so distinct CDR3 sequences, 14% being singletons. The sample in question was PBMCs from blood, obtained around 14 days before vaccination. The receptors originated from a man aged 45 to 65 who received an inactivated influenza vaccine. CDR3s include the opening cysteine and the closing phenylalanine or tryptophan. The order of the fields is V gene, CDR3 length, J gene, CDR3 protein.

v_call: TRBV12-3/TRBV12-4
cdr3_length: 12
j_call: TRBJ2-1
cdr3_aa: CASSLAGEGQFF

v_call: TRBV11-2
cdr3_length: 12
j_call: TRBJ1-2
cdr3_aa: CASTSAGNGYTF

v_call: TRBV2
cdr3_length: 16
j_call: TRBJ2-2
cdr3_aa: CASSEKDPNYTGELFF

v_call: TRBV4-1
cdr3_length: 14
j_call: TRBJ2-3
cdr3_aa: CASSQDWTTDTQYF

v_call: TRBV5-1
cdr3_length: 14
j_call: TRBJ1-4
cdr3_aa: CASSRRDRVEKLFF

v_call: TRBV20-1
cdr3_length: 16
j_call: TRBJ2-1
cdr3_aa: CSAPGLAGGRLNEQFF

v_call: TRBV12-1
cdr3_length: 14
j_call: TRBJ2-5
cdr3_aa: CASSSPGPQETQYF

v_call: TRBV10-3
cdr3_length: 16
j_call: TRBJ2-2
cdr3_aa: CAISGYRGRNTGELFF

v_call: TRBV20-1
cdr3_length: 14
j_call: TRBJ2-1
cdr3_aa: CSAAPGQGNNEQFF

v_call: TRBV19
cdr3_length: 14
j_call: TRBJ2-7
cdr3_aa: CASSESRTAYEQYF

v_call: TRBV6-1
cdr3_length: 14
j_call: TRBJ1-1
cdr3_aa: CASRNAGQGTEAFF

v_call: TRBV27
cdr3_length: 15
j_call: TRBJ2-5
cdr3_aa: CASKRAGLGQETQYF

v_call: TRBV13
cdr3_length: 13
j_call: TRBJ1-1
cdr3_aa: CASSFVQGGEAFF